Shown below are 9 T cell receptor beta chains from a single sample sequenced in a study of blood T cell repertoires in COVID-19. The table came from immunoSEQ multiplex PCR; TCRdb's copy has only in-frame clones and leaves some out. The table has 150,000 to 200,000 clones, 85% to 90% seen once. The specimen was peripheral blood. These receptors came from a woman aged 55 to 70 with COVID-19, enrolled during active disease.

The CDR3, as DNA: TGCAGCGTTGAGAGCGGCAGGGGGTACGAGCAGTACTTC. It specifies CSVESGRGYEQYF. The chain joins TRBV29-1 to TRBJ2-7; 7 nucleotides line up with TRBD1. J gave up 4 bases and V 3 bases, and 6 bases lay outside the gene matches. CDR1 is SQVTM, CDR2 ANQGSEA, per germline. The CDR3 sequence is 13 residues long.

The CDR3: CASSMGQTQETQYF. The CDR3 DNA reads TGTGCCAGCAGCATGGGACAGACCCAAGAGACCCAGTACTTC. The rearrangement joins TRBV11-2 to TRBJ2-5; 7 positions match TRBD1. Germline trimming cut 5 bases from V and 1 base from J; bases unmatched to any gene: 4. The germline V gene has CDR1 SGHAT and CDR2 FQNNGV. The CDR3 is made up of 14 amino acids. The whole variable domain, filled in from reference TRBV11-2 and TRBJ2-5, reads EAGVAQSPRYKIIEKRQSVAFWCNPISGHATLYWYQQILGQGPKLLIQFQNNGVVDDSQLPKDRFSAERLKGVDSTLKIQPAKLEDSAVYLCASSMGQTQETQYFGPGTRLLVL.

In this sample, this clone turned up a few times. The CDR3 protein is CASSFDPRGTQYF. For the CDR3, the DNA is TGCGCCAGCAGCTTTGACCCCCGCGGGACCCAGTACTTC. This rearrangement joins TRBV5-1 to TRBJ2-5; D is undetermined. This CDR3 spans 13 amino acids. The germline V gene has CDR1 SGHRS and CDR2 YFSETQ. V shed 2 bases and J shed 7 bases, with 12 bases lying between them.

The chain carries TRBV10-1 and TRBJ2-7; 8 nucleotides line up with TRBD1. The CDR3 totals 13 residues. Trimming took 4 bases from V and 11 from J; bases not matched to a gene: 10. The V gene's germline CDR1 is WNHNN and CDR2 SYGVQD (reference sequence). Here the CDR3 DNA reads TGCGCCAGCAGTGTCGTCCCGGGACAGGCTGAGTACTTC. As protein: CASSVVPGQAEYF.

The chain couples TRBV4-2 to TRBJ2-7; D is undetermined. V lost 5 bases to trimming and J lost 2 bases, with 16 bases between them. CDR3 size: 15 residues. Germline-derived CDR1 and CDR2 are LGHNA and YNFKEQ. The CDR3 sequence is CASSGSALATYEQYF. CDR3 DNA sequence: TGTGCCAGCAGCGGGTCAGCCTTAGCTACCTACGAGCAGTACTTC.

V and J are TRBV30 and TRBJ1-5, with D tentatively TRBD1 (5 bases). Germline V CDR1 and CDR2: GTSNPN, SVGIG (reference sequence). The length of the CDR3 is 15 residues. The ends were cut back, 1 base at V and 2 bases at J, with 12 bases in the middle. CDR3 DNA: TGTGCCTGGAGTGAGGATACAGGAGGCAATCAGCCCCAGCATTTT. Translated: CAWSEDTGGNQPQHF. The full variable domain, completed using reference TRBV30 and TRBJ1-5, is SQTIHQWPATLVQPVGSPLSLECTVEGTSNPNLYWYRQAAGRGLQLLFYSVGIGQISSEVPQNLSASRPQDRQFILSSKKLLLSDSGFYLCAWSEDTGGNQPQHFGDGTRLSIL.

J is TRBJ2-4 and V is TRBV6-6, with D tentatively TRBD1 (6 bases). The CDR3 is made up of 15 amino acids. Germline lookup yields CDR1 MNHNY and CDR2 SVGAGI (reference sequence). V was pared by 6 bases and J by 0 bases, with 12 bases between. CDR3 region: CASRHGTLAKNIQYF. CDR3 nucleotide sequence: TGTGCCAGCAGACACGGGACATTAGCCAAAAACATTCAGTACTTC.

The chain joins TRBV9 to TRBJ1-6; D possibly corresponds to TRBD1 (5 bases). Germline lookup yields CDR1 SGDLS and CDR2 YYNGEE. There are 15 residues in the CDR3. Between the trimmed V and J ends, which lost 4 bases and 14 bases, there was a span of 22 bases. DNA of the CDR3: TGTGCCAGCAGCACGTCTGACAGTTTTTTCGACTCCCTCCACTTT. Translating it yields CASSTSDSFFDSLHF.

The chain is built from TRBV28 and TRBJ2-1, with 9 bases aligning to TRBD2. Trimming cost V 8 bases and J 5 bases; bases outside gene matches: 7. The germline V gene has CDR1 MDHEN and CDR2 SYDVKM. CDR3 length: 14 residues. CDR3 coding DNA: TGTGCCAGCGGACTAGCGCGTCCCAACAATGAGCAGTTCTTC. Amino acid sequence: CASGLARPNNEQFF.